This note documents a single T cell receptor beta chain sequence. Its antigen is unidentified. Over several immunoSEQ plates, each subset's genomic DNA was distributed in even portions. Some clones are missing from TCRdb's copy, which holds only in-frame ones; the method was immunoSEQ multiplex PCR. The sample yields 1,500,000 or so clones, 98% to 99% seen once. This sample is part of a study of shared clonotypes between healthy human individuals. Study-wide results and caveats: In contrast to clonotypes shared by all four donors, non-shared clonotypes had lower generation probabilities.

The sequenced sample consisted of naive CD4+ T cells sorted from blood. Subset of the sample: CD45RA+ positively selected. The TCR sequence derives from a man aged 30 to 39 in good health.

The CDR3 spells CASSSGSFGYTF. CDR3 nucleotide sequence: TGCGCCAGCAGCTCAGGGTCTTTTGGCTACACCTTC. The rearrangement joins TRBV10-2 to TRBJ1-2; D might be TRBD1 (5 bases). Germline values: CDR1 WSHSY, CDR2 SAAADI. CDR3 size: 12 residues. The V and J ends lost 6 bases and 7 bases respectively, with 12 bases between them.